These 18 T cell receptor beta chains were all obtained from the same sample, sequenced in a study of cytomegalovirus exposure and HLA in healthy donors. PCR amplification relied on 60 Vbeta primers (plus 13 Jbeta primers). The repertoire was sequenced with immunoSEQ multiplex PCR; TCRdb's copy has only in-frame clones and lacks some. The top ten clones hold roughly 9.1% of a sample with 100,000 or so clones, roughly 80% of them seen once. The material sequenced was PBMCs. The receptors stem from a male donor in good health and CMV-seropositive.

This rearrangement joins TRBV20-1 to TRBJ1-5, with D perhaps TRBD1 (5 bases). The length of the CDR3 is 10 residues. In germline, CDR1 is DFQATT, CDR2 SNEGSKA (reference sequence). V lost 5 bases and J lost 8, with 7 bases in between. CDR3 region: CSARGEPQHF. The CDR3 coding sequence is TGCAGTGCTCGGGGGGAGCCCCAGCATTTT.

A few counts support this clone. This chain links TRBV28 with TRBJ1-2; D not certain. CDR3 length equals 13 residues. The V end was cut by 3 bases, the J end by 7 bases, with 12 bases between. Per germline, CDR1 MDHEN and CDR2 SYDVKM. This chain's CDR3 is CASSFSGRGGYTF. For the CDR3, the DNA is TGTGCCAGCAGTTTCTCTGGGCGGGGTGGCTACACCTTC.

The chain's CDR3 is CASSHYTSGRPYEQYF. The CDR3 bases are TGCGCCAGCAGTCACTATACTAGCGGGAGACCCTACGAGCAGTACTTC. J is TRBJ2-7 and V is TRBV23-1; 11 nucleotides align to TRBD2. TRBV23-1 falls under the ORF class, with uncertain function. This CDR3 contains 16 residues. J gave up 2 bases and V 3 bases, and 6 bases lay outside the gene matches.

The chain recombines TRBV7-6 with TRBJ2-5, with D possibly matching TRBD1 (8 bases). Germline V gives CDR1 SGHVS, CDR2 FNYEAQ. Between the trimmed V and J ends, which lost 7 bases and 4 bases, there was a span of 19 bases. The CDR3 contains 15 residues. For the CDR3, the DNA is TGTGCCAGCACCGGGGGGCAGGGGGCCTTAGAGACCCAGTACTTC. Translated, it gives CASTGGQGALETQYF. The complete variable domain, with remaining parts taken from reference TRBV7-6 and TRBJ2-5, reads GAGVSQSPRYKVTKRGQDVALRCDPISGHVSLYWYRQALGQGPEFLTYFNYEAQQDKSGLPNDRFSAERPEGSISTLTIQRTEQRDSAMYRCASTGGQGALETQYFGPGTRLLVL.

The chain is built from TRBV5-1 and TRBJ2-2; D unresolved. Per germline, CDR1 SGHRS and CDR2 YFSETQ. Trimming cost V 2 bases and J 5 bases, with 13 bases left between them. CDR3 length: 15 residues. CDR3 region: CASSFASGITGELFF. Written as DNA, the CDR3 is TGCGCCAGCAGCTTCGCTAGTGGTATAACCGGGGAGCTGTTTTTT. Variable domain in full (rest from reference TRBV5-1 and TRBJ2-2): KAGVTQTPRYLIKTRGQQVTLSCSPISGHRSVSWYQQTPGQGLQFLFEYFSETQRNKGNFPGRFSGRQFSNSRSEMNVSTLELGDSALYLCASSFASGITGELFFGEGSRLTVL.

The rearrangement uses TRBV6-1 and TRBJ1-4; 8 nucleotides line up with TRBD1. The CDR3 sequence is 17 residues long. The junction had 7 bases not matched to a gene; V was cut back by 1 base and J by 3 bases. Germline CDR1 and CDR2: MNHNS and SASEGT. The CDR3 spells CASSEVLQGGANEKLFF. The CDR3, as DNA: TGTGCCAGCAGTGAAGTATTACAGGGGGGGGCTAATGAAAAACTGTTTTTT.

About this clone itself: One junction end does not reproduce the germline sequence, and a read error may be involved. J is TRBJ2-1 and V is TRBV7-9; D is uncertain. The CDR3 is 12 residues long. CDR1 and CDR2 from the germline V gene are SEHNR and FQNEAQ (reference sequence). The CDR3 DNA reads TGTTCCAGCAGTCGCGGCGTCCATGAGCAGTTCTTC. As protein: CSSSRGVHEQFF.

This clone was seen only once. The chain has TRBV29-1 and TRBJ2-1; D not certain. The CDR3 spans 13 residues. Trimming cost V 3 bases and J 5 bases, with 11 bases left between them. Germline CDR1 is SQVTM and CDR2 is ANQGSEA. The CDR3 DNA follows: TGCAGCGTTGAGCCTCCTCAGGACAATGAGCAGTTCTTC. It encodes CSVEPPQDNEQFF.

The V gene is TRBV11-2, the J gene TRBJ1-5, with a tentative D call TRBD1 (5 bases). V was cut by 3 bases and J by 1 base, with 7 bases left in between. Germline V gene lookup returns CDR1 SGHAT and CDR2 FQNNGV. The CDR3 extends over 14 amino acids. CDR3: CASSFGGSNQPQHF. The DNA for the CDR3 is TGTGCCAGCAGCTTCGGGGGGAGCAATCAGCCCCAGCATTTT.

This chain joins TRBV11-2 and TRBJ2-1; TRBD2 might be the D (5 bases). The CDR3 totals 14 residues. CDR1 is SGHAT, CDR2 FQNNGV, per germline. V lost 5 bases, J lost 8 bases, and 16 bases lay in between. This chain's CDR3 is CASSPRRGIDEQFF. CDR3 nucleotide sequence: TGTGCCAGCAGCCCTAGACGGGGTATTGATGAGCAGTTCTTC.

The CDR3 DNA reads TGCGCCAGCGGCCGACTAGCGGAAATCAATCGTGGAGAGACCCAGTACTTC. Translating gives CASGRLAEINRGETQYF. The chain combines TRBV23-1 with TRBJ2-5; 9 nucleotides match TRBD2. TRBV23-1 is placed among ORFs of uncertain function. Trimming took 8 bases from V and 4 from J; bases not matched to a gene: 17. The CDR3 loop spans 17 amino acids.

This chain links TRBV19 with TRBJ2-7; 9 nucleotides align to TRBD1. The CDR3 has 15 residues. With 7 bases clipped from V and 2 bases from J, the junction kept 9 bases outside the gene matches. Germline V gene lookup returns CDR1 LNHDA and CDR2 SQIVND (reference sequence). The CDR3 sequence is CASTRGGQGAYEQYF. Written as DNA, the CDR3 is TGTGCCAGTACCCGAGGGGGACAGGGCGCCTACGAGCAGTACTTC.

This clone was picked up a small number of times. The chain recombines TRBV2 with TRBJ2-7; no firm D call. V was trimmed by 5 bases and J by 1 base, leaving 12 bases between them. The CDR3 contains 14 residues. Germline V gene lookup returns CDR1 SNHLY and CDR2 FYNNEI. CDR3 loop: CASSLSPQSYEQYF. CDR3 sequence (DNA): TGTGCCAGCAGTTTGTCCCCCCAATCCTACGAGCAGTACTTC.

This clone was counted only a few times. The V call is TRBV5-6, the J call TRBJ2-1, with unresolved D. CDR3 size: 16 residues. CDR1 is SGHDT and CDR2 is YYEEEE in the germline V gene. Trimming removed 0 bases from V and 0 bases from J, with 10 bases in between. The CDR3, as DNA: TGTGCCAGCAGCTTGGGGCTGGCAAGCTCCTACAATGAGCAGTTCTTC. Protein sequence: CASSLGLASSYNEQFF.

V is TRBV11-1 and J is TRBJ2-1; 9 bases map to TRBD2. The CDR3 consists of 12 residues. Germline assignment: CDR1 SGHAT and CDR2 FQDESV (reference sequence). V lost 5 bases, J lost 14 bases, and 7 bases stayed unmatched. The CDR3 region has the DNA TGTGCCAGCAGCCCTCTGGGGACTAGCAAGTTCTTC. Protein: CASSPLGTSKFF.

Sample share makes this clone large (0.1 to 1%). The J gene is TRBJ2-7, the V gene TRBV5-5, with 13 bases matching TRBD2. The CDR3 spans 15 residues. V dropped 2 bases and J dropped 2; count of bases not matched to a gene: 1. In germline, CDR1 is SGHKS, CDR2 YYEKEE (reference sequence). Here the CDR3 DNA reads TGTGCCAGCAGCTTAGGACTAGCGGGAGCCTACGAGCAGTACTTC. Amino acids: CASSLGLAGAYEQYF.

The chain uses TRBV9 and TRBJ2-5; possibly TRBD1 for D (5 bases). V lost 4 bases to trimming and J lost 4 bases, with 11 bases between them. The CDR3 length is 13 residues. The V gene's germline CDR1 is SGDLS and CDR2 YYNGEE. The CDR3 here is CASSTSGRETQYF. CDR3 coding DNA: TGTGCCAGCAGCACTTCAGGGCGAGAGACCCAGTACTTC. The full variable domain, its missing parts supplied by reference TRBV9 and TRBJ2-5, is DSGVTQTPKHLITATGQRVTLRCSPRSGDLSVYWYQQSLDQGLQFLIQYYNGEERAKGNILERFSAQQFPDLHSELNLSSLELGDSALYFCASSTSGRETQYFGPGTRLLVL.

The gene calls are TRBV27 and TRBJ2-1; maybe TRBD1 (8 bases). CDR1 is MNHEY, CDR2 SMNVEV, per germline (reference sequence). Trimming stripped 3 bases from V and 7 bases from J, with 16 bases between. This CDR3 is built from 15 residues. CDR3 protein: CASSFPNRGGNEQFF. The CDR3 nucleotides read TGTGCCAGCAGTTTTCCAAACAGGGGGGGAAATGAGCAGTTCTTC.